The 27 T cell receptor beta chains below were found in one sample sequenced in a study of cytomegalovirus exposure and HLA in healthy donors. The primer mix had 60 Vbeta and 13 Jbeta primers. Assay: immunoSEQ multiplex PCR; the TCRdb copy retains only in-frame clones and omits some. This sample has about 100,000 clones, with about 77% found just once. The sequencing input was PBMCs. Receptors originate from a woman under 30 in good health and CMV-seropositive.

J is TRBJ2-3 and V is TRBV4-1; 8 bases match TRBD2. With 0 bases clipped from V and 2 bases from J, the junction kept 13 bases outside the gene matches. This CDR3 is built from 19 residues. Germline assignment: CDR1 MGHRA and CDR2 YSYEKL. CDR3 amino acids: CASSQEGVGLAGVTDTQYF. The DNA for the CDR3 is TGCGCCAGCAGCCAAGAGGGGGTCGGGCTAGCGGGTGTCACAGATACGCAGTATTTT.

This clone was observed a few times. The chain uses TRBV15 and TRBJ2-5; 8 bases align to TRBD2. Germline loops: CDR1 LNHNV, CDR2 YYDKDF (reference sequence). V trimming: 3 bases; J trimming: 3 bases; junction bases outside the gene matches: 6. The CDR3 length is 15 residues. The CDR3 DNA reads as TGTGCCACCAGCAGTGCCGGGACTAGAGAAGAGACCCAGTACTTC. This encodes CATSSAGTREETQYF.

This clone was detected only a few times. The chain is built from TRBV29-1 and TRBJ2-7; TRBD1 aligns across 7 bases. Germline CDR1 is SQVTM and CDR2 is ANQGSEA. This CDR3 spans 12 amino acids. V shed 6 bases, J shed 0 bases, and the junction held 2 bases outside the gene matches. The CDR3 DNA is TGCAGCGTCGGACAGGACTCCTACGAGCAGTACTTC. Translating gives CSVGQDSYEQYF.

The gene calls are TRBV4-3 and TRBJ2-1; D gene ambiguous. The germline V gene encodes CDR1 LGHNA and CDR2 YSLEER. With 0 bases removed from V and 7 bases from J, the gap between germline ends came to 7 bases. The CDR3 extends over 13 amino acids. The CDR3 spells CASSQDLGNEQFF. The CDR3 bases are TGCGCCAGCAGCCAAGACCTCGGGAATGAGCAGTTCTTC.

The V and J genes are TRBV7-3 and TRBJ2-2, with 7 bases fitting TRBD2. The trim removed 6 bases at V and 2 bases at J, leaving 0 bases unmatched. Germline V gene lookup returns CDR1 SGHTA and CDR2 FQGTGA. The CDR3 is 13 residues long. Here the CDR3 reads CASRGLNTGELFF. CDR3 bases: TGTGCCAGCAGGGGACTAAACACCGGGGAGCTGTTTTTT.

The J gene is TRBJ2-3, the V gene TRBV27; TRBD2 matches at 10 bases. V trimming: 5 bases; J trimming: 5 bases; junction bases outside the gene matches: 16. CDR3 size: 18 residues. CDR1 MNHEY and CDR2 SMNVEV come from the germline V gene (reference sequence). CDR3 amino acids: CASSRRGGAGGPGDTQYF. DNA for the CDR3: TGTGCCAGCAGTCGTAGGGGGGGAGCGGGAGGGCCTGGAGATACGCAGTATTTT.

This clone has more than one count but fewer than ten. The gene calls are TRBV29-1 and TRBJ2-1, with 9 bases lining up with TRBD2. V was pared by 3 bases and J by 7 bases, with 7 bases of the junction left unmatched. The CDR3 sequence is 14 residues long. Germline V gene lookup returns CDR1 SQVTM and CDR2 ANQGSEA. The CDR3 coding sequence is TGCAGCGTTGAGTTCGGTAGCGGGAGTAATGAGCAGTTCTTC. This sequence encodes CSVEFGSGSNEQFF.

V and J are TRBV5-1 and TRBJ1-2; a weak D match, TRBD1 (6 bases). V lost 2 bases and J lost 2, with 16 bases in between. The CDR3 covers 16 residues. Germline values: CDR1 SGHRS, CDR2 YFSETQ. The CDR3 nucleotides are TGCGCCAGCAGCTTTAATACAGGGACCGGGAACTATGGCTACACCTTC. It yields the protein CASSFNTGTGNYGYTF.

V gene TRBV28 combines with J gene TRBJ1-2, with 10 nucleotides matching TRBD1. Germline V gene lookup returns CDR1 MDHEN and CDR2 SYDVKM. V gave up 6 bases and J gave up 5 bases; unmatched junction bases: 6. CDR3 length equals 14 residues. In DNA, the CDR3 is TGTGCCAGCAGCTCCCGACAGGGGGCGTATGGCTACACCTTC. It is translated as CASSSRQGAYGYTF.

The chain joins TRBV27 to TRBJ2-7; D possibly corresponds to TRBD2 (5 bases). The CDR3 length is 14 residues. V shed 3 bases and J shed 5 bases, with 14 bases lying between them. CDR1 and CDR2 (germline): MNHEY, SMNVEV (reference sequence). The CDR3 region has the DNA TGTGCCAGCAGTTTTAATCGAGGGAACCACGAGCAGTACTTC. Its translation is CASSFNRGNHEQYF.

The chain combines TRBV7-8 with TRBJ2-7; TRBD2 matches at 9 bases. This CDR3 region has 14 residues. The germline V gene has CDR1 SGHVS and CDR2 FQNEAQ. Unmatched junction bases numbered 8, after V lost 5 bases and J lost 6 bases. Written as DNA, the CDR3 is TGTGCCAGCAGCCCCGGGACTAGCACGGTCGAGCAGTACTTC. As protein: CASSPGTSTVEQYF.

The chain carries TRBV4-1 and TRBJ2-1, with 13 bases that match TRBD2. CDR3 length: 18 amino acids. Trimming took 1 base from V and 9 from J; bases not matched to a gene: 12. Germline V gene lookup returns CDR1 MGHRA and CDR2 YSYEKL. CDR3 amino acids: CASSQAEGTSGIASEQFF. Here the CDR3 DNA reads TGCGCCAGCAGCCAAGCGGAAGGGACTAGCGGGATAGCCAGTGAGCAGTTCTTC.

CDR3 loop: CASSYLRGQGPEKLFF. DNA of the CDR3: TGTGCCAGCAGTTACTTAAGGGGACAGGGTCCTGAAAAACTGTTTTTT. V is TRBV6-5 and J is TRBJ1-4, with 9 bases matching TRBD1. The germline V gene encodes CDR1 MNHEY and CDR2 SVGAGI. V was pared by 1 base and J by 7 bases, with 7 bases of the junction left unmatched. The CDR3 extends over 16 amino acids.

The chain recombines TRBV30 with TRBJ2-7; 11 bases fit TRBD2. In germline, CDR1 is GTSNPN, CDR2 SVGIG (reference sequence). V trimming: 2 bases; J trimming: 4 bases; junction bases outside the gene matches: 4. The CDR3 consists of 14 residues. The CDR3 spells CAWSIAGGSYEQYF. The DNA of the CDR3 is TGTGCCTGGAGTATAGCGGGAGGGTCTTACGAGCAGTACTTC.

The chain combines TRBV28 with TRBJ2-5, with 9 positions matching TRBD2. V gave up 5 bases and J gave up 0 bases; unmatched junction bases: 7. Germline CDR1 is MDHEN and CDR2 is SYDVKM. The CDR3 has 16 residues. Written as DNA, the CDR3 is TGTGCCAGCAGTGGGTCTAGCGGGACGTACCAAGAGACCCAGTACTTC. Its translation is CASSGSSGTYQETQYF.

This rearrangement joins TRBV7-8 to TRBJ2-7, with 11 positions matching TRBD2. CDR1 and CDR2 from the germline V gene are SGHVS and FQNEAQ. This CDR3 spans 14 amino acids. V gave up 0 bases and J gave up 6 bases; unmatched junction bases: 1. CDR3 loop: CASSLATSGGEQYF. The CDR3 region has the DNA TGTGCCAGCAGCTTAGCCACTAGCGGGGGCGAGCAGTACTTC.

The chain couples TRBV27 to TRBJ2-1; 14 nucleotides line up with TRBD2. The CDR3 covers 15 residues. Trimming removed 6 bases from V and 10 bases from J; junction bases left unmatched: 8. CDR1 and CDR2 (germline): MNHEY, SMNVEV (reference sequence). DNA of the CDR3: TGTGCCAGCAGCCTGACTAGCGGGAGGGCCGTGGAGCAGTTCTTC. Amino acid sequence: CASSLTSGRAVEQFF.

This chain links TRBV11-2 with TRBJ1-2; 7 nucleotides match TRBD1. CDR3 length equals 13 residues. With 3 bases clipped from V and 4 bases from J, the junction kept 2 bases outside the gene matches. Looked up from germline, CDR1 is SGHAT and CDR2 is FQNNGV. CDR3 DNA sequence: TGTGCCAGCAGCTTCCGGGACAGCTATGGCTACACCTTC. Its protein is CASSFRDSYGYTF. The full variable domain, its missing parts supplied by reference TRBV11-2 and TRBJ1-2, is EAGVAQSPRYKIIEKRQSVAFWCNPISGHATLYWYQQILGQGPKLLIQFQNNGVVDDSQLPKDRFSAERLKGVDSTLKIQPAKLEDSAVYLCASSFRDSYGYTFGSGTRLTVV.

This chain uses TRBV11-2 with TRBJ1-5; D gene unclear. The CDR3 consists of 13 residues. Germline assignment: CDR1 SGHAT and CDR2 FQNNGV. Trimming removed 5 bases at V and 3 bases at J, with 8 bases between. CDR3 protein: CASSTRFNQPQHF. The CDR3 nucleotides read TGTGCCAGCAGCACTCGTTTCAATCAGCCCCAGCATTTT. The full variable domain, completed using reference TRBV11-2 and TRBJ1-5, is EAGVAQSPRYKIIEKRQSVAFWCNPISGHATLYWYQQILGQGPKLLIQFQNNGVVDDSQLPKDRFSAERLKGVDSTLKIQPAKLEDSAVYLCASSTRFNQPQHFGDGTRLSIL.

V gene TRBV18 combines with J gene TRBJ2-1; 11 nucleotides line up with TRBD2. After removal of 7 bases from V and 3 bases from J, the junction contained 5 bases not matched to a gene. The CDR3 has 15 amino acids. The germline V gene encodes CDR1 KGHSH and CDR2 LQKENI. The CDR3 loop reads CASYGTSGVYNEQFF. The CDR3 DNA follows: TGTGCCAGCTACGGGACTAGCGGTGTCTACAATGAGCAGTTCTTC.

The V call is TRBV19, the J call TRBJ1-1; 8 bases agree with TRBD1. The CDR3 sequence is 13 residues long. The V gene end was trimmed by 1 base and the J gene end by 9 bases; junction bases not matched to a gene: 4. Looked up from germline, CDR1 is LNHDA and CDR2 is SQIVND (reference sequence). DNA for the CDR3: TGTGCCAGTAGTATAGTCGGACAGGGCAAAGCTTTCTTT. The encoded protein is CASSIVGQGKAFF.

This clone is medium-sized by share. The chain has TRBV2 and TRBJ2-4; 7 bases are a match to TRBD1. V lost 4 bases, J lost 1 base, and 4 bases stayed unmatched. Germline V gives CDR1 SNHLY, CDR2 FYNNEI. The CDR3 runs 15 residues. CDR3 region: CASSGKGAAKNIQYF. The DNA for the CDR3 is TGTGCCAGCAGTGGAAAGGGGGCGGCCAAAAACATTCAGTACTTC.

The chain combines TRBV19 with TRBJ1-5; 9 bases are a match to TRBD1. V gave up 8 bases and J gave up 2 bases; unmatched junction bases: 13. The CDR3 is 17 residues long. CDR1 is LNHDA and CDR2 is SQIVND in the germline V gene (reference sequence). The CDR3 nucleotides are TGTGCCAGTCGCTATTTGGGGGACAGGGAAGGCAATCAGCCCCAGCATTTT. Its translation is CASRYLGDREGNQPQHF.

This chain links TRBV19 with TRBJ2-3; 7 bases fit TRBD1. Germline CDR1 reads LNHDA; CDR2 reads SQIVND (reference sequence). Germline trimming cut 5 bases from V and 2 bases from J; bases unmatched to any gene: 10. The CDR3 totals 16 residues. The CDR3 coding sequence is TGTGCCAGTAGTTACGGGACAGAGCGATCCACAGATACGCAGTATTTT. This codes for CASSYGTERSTDTQYF.

J is TRBJ2-3 and V is TRBV21-1; the DNA was not used to check the table's D call, TRBD1. TRBV21-1 is assigned pseudogene status. The CDR3 length is 18 residues. The CDR3 region has the DNA TGTGCCAGCAGCAAGCAAGAACGGACAGGGGAAAGCACAGATACGCAGTATTTT. It translates to CASSKQERTGESTDTQYF.

The chain is built from TRBV7-2 and TRBJ2-7; 9 bases line up with TRBD2. The CDR3 spans 14 residues. The V segment lost 1 base and the J segment 7 bases; nucleotides outside the gene matches: 5. Germline CDR1 SGHTA, CDR2 FQGNSA. CDR3 in DNA: TGTGCCAGCAGCTTAGTTCTAGCGGGAAGAGAGCAGTACTTC. Amino acid sequence: CASSLVLAGREQYF.

This clone was seen once. This chain connects TRBV7-6 to TRBJ2-3; 9 positions match TRBD1. Germline V gene data show CDR1 as SGHVS and CDR2 as FNYEAQ. V lost 3 bases to trimming and J lost 6 bases; unmatched junction nucleotides: 16. The CDR3 spans 18 residues. The CDR3, as DNA: TGTGCCAGCAGCTTTAACCCTTCGGGACAGGGTCTTTCGGATACGCAGTATTTT. This codes for CASSFNPSGQGLSDTQYF. The full variable domain, completed using reference TRBV7-6 and TRBJ2-3, is GAGVSQSPRYKVTKRGQDVALRCDPISGHVSLYWYRQALGQGPEFLTYFNYEAQQDKSGLPNDRFSAERPEGSISTLTIQRTEQRDSAMYRCASSFNPSGQGLSDTQYFGPGTRLTVL.